The 14 T cell receptor beta chains below all came from one sample that was sequenced in a study of T cells after yellow fever vaccination. TCRdb re-derived calls from the 5' RACE reads in MiXCR, one entry per CDR3 protein. Here the sample spans under 400,000 distinct CDR3 sequences, 9.5% to 13% being singletons. The sequences come from PBMCs, collected on the day of the first yellow fever vaccination. These receptors all come from a man aged 18 to 30 who received the YFV17D yellow fever vaccine.

This clonotype was recorded at least ten times. The chain has TRBV5-4 and TRBJ2-3, with 7 bases fitting TRBD2. The CDR3 runs to 15 residues. The V and J ends lost 1 base and 4 bases, in that order; junction bases with no gene match: 6. The germline gives CDR1 SGHNT, CDR2 YYREEE (reference sequence). DNA for the CDR3: TGTGCCAGCAGCTTGATGGCTAGCGGAGCAGATACGCAGTATTTT. Residues: CASSLMASGADTQYF.

V gene TRBV12-3 or TRBV12-4 combines with J gene TRBJ2-2; D gene uncertain. V lost 4 bases and J lost 7, with 10 bases in between. The CDR3 is made up of 13 amino acids. CDR3: CASSSSELGELFF. In nucleotides, the CDR3 is TGTGCCAGCAGTTCCTCTGAGCTCGGGGAGCTGTTTTTT.

This sequence joins TRBV27 and TRBJ1-1, with 8 bases that match TRBD1. CDR1 is MNHEY, CDR2 SMNVEV, per germline (reference sequence). The CDR3 is 14 residues long. V was pared by 4 bases and J by 7 bases, with 8 bases of the junction left unmatched. DNA of the CDR3: TGTGCCAGCAGTTCCCGGACAGGGCGAGTTGAAGCTTTCTTT. Translating it yields CASSSRTGRVEAFF.

The chain links TRBV24-1 to TRBJ1-5; tentative D call: TRBD1 (5 bases). Germline-derived CDR1 and CDR2 are KGHDR and SFDVKD. Trimming took off 3 bases at V and 7 bases at J, with 33 bases between the two ends. This CDR3 contains 21 residues. CDR3 sequence reads: CATSDGGAGLGECTGGQPQHF. CDR3 nucleotide sequence: TGTGCCACCAGTGATGGCGGGGCGGGATTAGGGGAGTGTACGGGGGGACAGCCCCAGCATTTT.

The rearrangement joins TRBV6-1 to TRBJ1-2, with D perhaps TRBD1 (5 bases). Trimming removed 4 bases at V and 4 bases at J, with 13 bases between. From germline, CDR1 is MNHNS and CDR2 SASEGT. The CDR3 covers 14 residues. In DNA form, the CDR3 reads TGTGCCAGCAGTGGGGGCAGTTTTACCTATGGCTACACCTTC. As protein: CASSGGSFTYGYTF.

This clonotype appeared a few times. V gene TRBV5-1 combines with J gene TRBJ2-1; 10 bases fit TRBD1. The CDR3 is 16 residues long. J gave up 7 bases and V 0 bases, and 7 bases lay outside the gene matches. The germline V gene encodes CDR1 SGHRS and CDR2 YFSETQ. The DNA of the CDR3 is TGCGCCAGCAGCTTGGAGGGACAGGGGATTTGGAATGAGCAGTTCTTC. Protein product: CASSLEGQGIWNEQFF.

The chain employs TRBV4-3 and TRBJ2-1, with D unresolved. Germline V CDR1 and CDR2: LGHNA, YSLEER. V was pared by 0 bases and J by 5 bases, with 5 bases between. CDR3 size: 13 residues. The CDR3 loop reads CASSQETDNEQFF. The CDR3 bases are TGCGCCAGCAGCCAAGAAACCGACAATGAGCAGTTCTTC.

This chain connects TRBV4-1 to TRBJ2-3; 12 bases are a match to TRBD1. Germline lookup yields CDR1 MGHRA and CDR2 YSYEKL. J was trimmed by 5 bases and V by 3 bases; bases with no gene match: 3. CDR3 size: 15 residues. The DNA of the CDR3 is TGCGCCAGCAGCCAGGGGACAGGGGGCAGAGATACGCAGTATTTT. This sequence encodes CASSQGTGGRDTQYF.

The V gene is TRBV12-3 or TRBV12-4, the J gene TRBJ2-7; no reliable D call. The CDR3 runs 14 residues. Between the trimmed V and J ends, which lost 1 base and 6 bases, there was a span of 13 bases. CDR3 sequence: CASSLGSKPGEQYF. The CDR3 DNA sequence: TGTGCCAGCAGTTTAGGTAGCAAACCCGGCGAGCAGTACTTC.

The chain links TRBV10-3 to TRBJ2-7; TRBD2 aligns across 11 bases. The CDR3 runs to 17 residues. CDR1 is ENHRY, CDR2 SYGVKD, per germline. After removal of 0 bases from V and 2 bases from J, the junction contained 6 bases not matched to a gene. The CDR3 here is CAISESLVTSGAYEQYV. The CDR3 DNA sequence: TGTGCCATCAGTGAGTCACTAGTGACTAGCGGGGCCTACGAGCAGTACGTC.

The chain carries TRBV11-2 and TRBJ2-5; D is possibly TRBD1 or TRBD2 (6 bases each). Trimming removed 6 bases at V and 5 bases at J, with 16 bases between. Germline assignment: CDR1 SGHAT and CDR2 FQNNGV. This CDR3 is built from 14 residues. The CDR3 nucleotides read TGTGCCAGCAGAATACCGGGGGCCGGGGAGACCCAGTACTTC. Protein: CASRIPGAGETQYF.

The V call is TRBV7-9, the J call TRBJ1-1; maybe TRBD1 (5 bases). CDR3 length: 13 amino acids. CDR1 and CDR2 from the germline V gene are SEHNR and FQNEAQ (reference sequence). The V end was cut by 10 bases, the J end by 1 base, with 13 bases between. This chain's CDR3 is CAIPGRGNTEAFF. CDR3 bases: TGTGCCATCCCGGGGAGGGGGAACACTGAAGCTTTCTTT. The full variable domain, its missing parts supplied by reference TRBV7-9 and TRBJ1-1, is DTGVSQNPRHKITKRGQNVTFRCDPISEHNRLYWYRQTLGQGPEFLTYFQNEAQLEKSRLLSDRFSAERPKGSFSTLEIQRTEQGDSAMYLCAIPGRGNTEAFFGQGTRLTVV.

This clonotype showed up just a few times. J is TRBJ2-3 and V is TRBV20-1; D is possibly TRBD1 or TRBD2 (5 bases each). Germline CDR1 DFQATT, CDR2 SNEGSKA (reference sequence). CDR3 length: 13 amino acids. The ends were cut back, 4 bases at V and 2 bases at J, with 10 bases in the middle. DNA for the CDR3: TGCAGTGCTAACCGGGGCCCCACAGATACGCAGTATTTT. Its protein is CSANRGPTDTQYF.

This clonotype has ten or more counts. The chain couples TRBV28 to TRBJ2-5; maybe TRBD1 (5 bases). Per germline, CDR1 MDHEN and CDR2 SYDVKM. The CDR3 loop spans 15 amino acids. The V end was cut by 9 bases, the J end by 5 bases, with 22 bases between. CDR3 nucleotides: TGTGCCAGTTCCCCAAGGGGCCAGTCGCCGGAGACCCAGTACTTC. It is translated as CASSPRGQSPETQYF.